This TCR beta chain is from a study of OX40 agonist ivuxolimab in advanced cancers. Study background: Aged roughly 23 to 80 with a mean of approximately 57 years, they were around 79% male. People who had prior anti-PD-1, anti-PD-L1 or anti-CTLA-4 therapy could take part, and 35% to 50% had some.

From germline, CDR1 is SNHLY and CDR2 FYNNEI. Trimming took 5 bases from V and 0 from J; bases not matched to a gene: 2. This CDR3 is built from 14 residues. Assay: immunoSEQ multiplex PCR; the TCRdb copy retains only in-frame clones and omits some. The data hold around 55,000 clones, with approximately 84% observed a single time. The chain has TRBV2 and TRBJ2-7, with 9 bases fitting TRBD1. The receptor was isolated from an adult with an advanced solid tumor such as melanoma, head and neck, liver or kidney cancer. The sequences come from CD4+ or CD8+ T cells sorted from blood, collected in a trial of the OX40 agonist ivuxolimab. CDR3 amino acids: CASSWGQGSYEQYF. CDR3 nucleotide sequence: TGTGCCAGCAGTTGGGGACAGGGCTCCTACGAGCAGTACTTC.